Presented here are 16 T cell receptor beta chains from one specimen sequenced in a study of cytomegalovirus exposure and HLA in healthy donors. The study ran its PCR with 60 Vbeta and 13 Jbeta primers. Using immunoSEQ multiplex PCR, the repertoire was profiled, and TCRdb retains in-frame clones only, with some absent. The sample has approximately 130,000 clones, more than 80% seen once. Sequencing was performed on PBMCs. The origin of the receptors is a woman between 25 and 40 years old in good health and CMV-seropositive.

This chain joins TRBV28 and TRBJ1-5; maybe TRBD1 (6 bases). The CDR3 is made up of 16 amino acids. V lost 7 bases and J 6 bases, leaving 22 bases between the germline ends. In germline, CDR1 is MDHEN, CDR2 SYDVKM. CDR3 sequence (DNA): TGTGCCAGCAATCTTAGCGGGCGACAGGTAGGTCAGCCCCAGCATTTT. As protein: CASNLSGRQVGQPQHF. Using reference TRBV28 and TRBJ1-5 for the parts outside the CDR3, the full variable domain is DVKVTQSSRYLVKRTGEKVFLECVQDMDHENMFWYRQDPGLGLRLIYFSYDVKMKEKGDIPEGYSVSREKKERFSLILESASTNQTSMYLCASNLSGRQVGQPQHFGDGTRLSIL.

The V gene is TRBV27, the J gene TRBJ2-7, with D tentatively TRBD1 (6 bases). This CDR3 comprises 14 residues. In germline, CDR1 is MNHEY, CDR2 SMNVEV (reference sequence). The ends were cut back, 4 bases at V and 0 bases at J, with 10 bases in the middle. CDR3 protein: CASSSSGDSYEQYF. The CDR3 bases are TGTGCCAGCAGTTCCTCAGGGGACTCCTACGAGCAGTACTTC.

This chain joins TRBV9 and TRBJ2-6; weak D call: TRBD2 (6 bases). V was cut by 4 bases and J by 2 bases, with 10 bases left in between. The CDR3 loop spans 15 amino acids. CDR1 and CDR2 from the germline V gene are SGDLS and YYNGEE. The CDR3 loop is CASSTQRAGANVLTF. The CDR3 DNA reads TGTGCCAGCAGCACCCAGCGGGCTGGGGCCAACGTCCTGACTTTC.

CDR3 region: CASSLSTANYGYTF. CDR3 DNA sequence: TGTGCCAGCAGTCTCTCGACAGCTAACTATGGCTACACCTTC. V is TRBV6-1 and J is TRBJ1-2; possibly TRBD1 for D (5 bases). Germline-derived CDR1 and CDR2 are MNHNS and SASEGT. The CDR3 is made up of 14 amino acids. The V end was cut by 5 bases, the J end by 0 bases, with 10 bases between.

The table lists this clone with a few counts. This chain joins TRBV27 and TRBJ2-3; TRBD2 agrees at 13 bases. The length of the CDR3 is 13 residues. CDR1 is MNHEY, CDR2 SMNVEV, per germline (reference sequence). V was clipped by 10 bases and J by 4 bases; unmatched bases: 2. DNA for the CDR3: TGTGCCACCACTAGCGGGGGGGCAGATACGCAGTATTTT. This gives the protein CATTSGGADTQYF.

This chain links TRBV6-5 with TRBJ2-1, with D perhaps TRBD2 (5 bases). The CDR3 consists of 14 residues. CDR1 and CDR2 (germline): MNHEY, SVGAGI. V was clipped by 8 bases and J by 0 bases, with 11 bases between them. In DNA form, the CDR3 reads TGTGCCAGCCGCAGCGGATACTCCTACAATGAGCAGTTCTTC. Translation: CASRSGYSYNEQFF.

This sequence joins TRBV6-5 and TRBJ2-7, with D perhaps TRBD2 (5 bases). The CDR3 contains 15 residues. CDR1 MNHEY and CDR2 SVGAGI come from the germline V gene. V lost 0 bases and J 3 bases, leaving 12 bases between the germline ends. CDR3 coding DNA: TGTGCCAGCAGTTACTCGGCGGGCGGTCTCTACGAGCAGTACTTC. This encodes CASSYSAGGLYEQYF.

This clone was detected only a few times. CDR3 nucleotide sequence: TGCGCCAGCAGCTTGGAGAGCAGGGGAAGTGGCTACACCTTC. This gives the protein CASSLESRGSGYTF. V and J are TRBV5-1 and TRBJ1-2, with D perhaps TRBD1 (6 bases). Germline-derived CDR1 and CDR2 are SGHRS and YFSETQ. With 0 bases removed from V and 7 bases from J, the gap between germline ends came to 13 bases. The CDR3 totals 14 residues.

V is TRBV7-8 and J is TRBJ2-7; TRBD1 might be the D (6 bases). V lost 0 bases and J lost 12, with 9 bases in between. CDR1 is SGHVS, CDR2 FQNEAQ, per germline. This CDR3 is 11 amino acids long. This CDR3 reads CASSLAGATYF. DNA of the CDR3: TGTGCCAGCAGCTTAGCGGGGGCTACGTACTTC. The variable domain in full, with the rest retrieved from reference TRBV7-8 and TRBJ2-7, is GAGVSQSPRYKVAKRGQDVALRCDPISGHVSLFWYQQALGQGPEFLTYFQNEAQLDKSGLPSDRFFAERPEGSVSTLKIQRTQQEDSAVYLCASSLAGATYFGPGTRLTVT.

The CDR3 coding sequence is TGTGCCTGGAGTGGTGGGGGAGGTATAAATGAGCAGTTCTTC. Its translation: CAWSGGGGINEQFF. The chain combines TRBV30 with TRBJ2-1; maybe TRBD2 (6 bases). Trimming cost V 1 base and J 7 bases, with 14 bases left between them. The CDR3 contains 14 residues. Germline V gene sequence: CDR1 GTSNPN, CDR2 SVGIG (reference sequence).

This chain links TRBV2 with TRBJ2-5; the D gene is possibly TRBD2 (5 bases). The CDR3 totals 13 residues. Germline lookup yields CDR1 SNHLY and CDR2 FYNNEI. Between the trimmed V and J ends, which lost 5 bases and 7 bases, there was a span of 14 bases. CDR3 amino acids: CASSPRTAGTQYF. CDR3 coding DNA: TGTGCCAGCAGTCCCCGGACGGCGGGGACCCAGTACTTC.

The count of this clone is one. The V and J genes are TRBV9 and TRBJ1-1; D is unresolved. Trimming took off 3 bases at V and 0 bases at J, with 12 bases between the two ends. Germline loops: CDR1 SGDLS, CDR2 YYNGEE. The CDR3 totals 15 residues. CDR3 residues: CASSAYPGMNTEAFF. For the CDR3, the DNA is TGTGCCAGCAGCGCCTATCCGGGGATGAACACTGAAGCTTTCTTT.

This chain links TRBV5-1 with TRBJ1-5; D unresolved. CDR3 length: 12 amino acids. Germline CDR1 is SGHRS and CDR2 is YFSETQ. The V gene lost 4 bases and the J gene lost 8 bases, with 10 bases spanning the gap. Written as DNA, the CDR3 is TGCGCCAGCAGCCCGGGTGATAAGCCCCAGCATTTT. As protein: CASSPGDKPQHF.

CDR3 in amino acids: CAWSNGVQETQYF. The CDR3 nucleotides are TGTGCCTGGAGTAACGGGGTCCAAGAGACCCAGTACTTC. V is TRBV30 and J is TRBJ2-5, with a possible D match to TRBD2 (5 bases). CDR3 length: 13 residues. Germline V CDR1 and CDR2: GTSNPN, SVGIG (reference sequence). The V and J ends lost 2 bases and 1 base respectively, with 8 bases between them. Filled out from reference TRBV30 and TRBJ2-5, the complete variable domain reads SQTIHQWPATLVQPVGSPLSLECTVEGTSNPNLYWYRQAAGRGLQLLFYSVGIGQISSEVPQNLSASRPQDRQFILSSKKLLLSDSGFYLCAWSNGVQETQYFGPGTRLLVL.

This chain uses TRBV7-8 with TRBJ2-5, with D tentatively TRBD1 (7 bases). Germline CDR1 and CDR2: SGHVS and FQNEAQ. The CDR3 sequence is 17 residues long. With 2 bases removed from V and 3 bases from J, the gap between germline ends came to 19 bases. The CDR3 region is CASSLYEIQGRKETQYF. The CDR3 nucleotides read TGTGCCAGCAGCTTATACGAGATACAGGGGAGGAAAGAGACCCAGTACTTC. The full variable domain, rest sourced from reference TRBV7-8 and TRBJ2-5, is GAGVSQSPRYKVAKRGQDVALRCDPISGHVSLFWYQQALGQGPEFLTYFQNEAQLDKSGLPSDRFFAERPEGSVSTLKIQRTQQEDSAVYLCASSLYEIQGRKETQYFGPGTRLLVL.

This CDR3 reads CASSPGERTSNQPQHF. The CDR3 DNA reads as TGTGCCAGCTCCCCGGGAGAAAGGACAAGCAATCAGCCCCAGCATTTT. The rearrangement links TRBV21-1 to TRBJ1-5. TRBV21-1 has pseudogene status. This CDR3 has 16 amino acids.